These T cell receptor beta chains were read from a single sample in a study of metastatic and nonmetastatic thyroid tumors. TCRdb reassembled clones from the PCR reads with MiXCR. This repertoire shows about 38,000 clones, around 43% found once; its top ten account for roughly 25%. The material sequenced was tumor tissue. The receptors originated from a male donor with papillary thyroid cancer or a benign thyroid nodule (not recorded which). Some clones in this sample may be carry-over from other donors' samples. Each CDR3 is given with its conserved first and last residue. Fields, in order: D gene, CDR3 length, J gene, clone size, V gene, CDR3 DNA, CDR3 protein. A D gene is named only where the DNA matches it firmly. The size field is filled for only some rows; it gives once, few, many or a size class.

D: TRBD1; length: 13; J: TRBJ1-2; size: -; V: TRBV4-1; DNA: TGCGCCGGAGGGACAGGTGGGCGGTATGGCTACACCTTC; CDR3: CAGGTGGRYGYTF
D: -; length: 13; J: TRBJ2-1; size: medium-sized; V: TRBV6-5; DNA: TGTGCCAGCAGTTACCGAGCGCAAAATGAGCAGTTCTTC; CDR3: CASSYRAQNEQFF
D: TRBD1; length: 15; J: TRBJ2-7; size: -; V: TRBV6-1; DNA: TGTGCCAGCAGGCCGTCGACAGGGTATTATTACGAGCAGTACTTC; CDR3: CASRPSTGYYYEQYF
D: -; length: 13; J: TRBJ1-2; size: few; V: TRBV28; DNA: TGTGCCAGCAGCCTAGACACTTTTCTACGCTACACCTTC; CDR3: CASSLDTFLRYTF
D: -; length: 15; J: TRBJ1-6; size: -; V: TRBV5-1; DNA: TGCGCCAGCAGCTTGGTAGGACAGCACCTTTCACCCCTCCACTTT; CDR3: CASSLVGQHLSPLHF
D: TRBD1; length: 15; J: TRBJ1-6; size: once; V: TRBV5-1; DNA: TGCGCCAGCAGCTTGGACAGGGGGGTTAATTCACCCCTCCACTTT; CDR3: CASSLDRGVNSPLHF
D: -; length: 13; J: TRBJ1-3; size: once; V: TRBV30; DNA: TGTGCCTGGAGTGAAGGGGAGGGACACACCATATATTTT; CDR3: CAWSEGEGHTIYF
D: TRBD2; length: 16; J: TRBJ2-3; size: -; V: TRBV6-1; DNA: TGTGCCAGCAAGAGGGGGACTAGCGGGAGCACAGATACGCAGTATTTT; CDR3: CASKRGTSGSTDTQYF
D: -; length: 13; J: TRBJ2-5; size: -; V: TRBV3-1; DNA: TGTGCCAGCAGCCAAGAAGCGTTAGAGACCCAGTACTTC; CDR3: CASSQEALETQYF
D: TRBD2; length: 15; J: TRBJ2-1; size: -; V: TRBV5-1; DNA: TGCGCCAGCCAAGCGGGGGGGCAGTTTGTCGATGAGCAGTTCTTC; CDR3: CASQAGGQFVDEQFF
D: -; length: 13; J: TRBJ2-7; size: -; V: TRBV18; DNA: TGTGCCAGCTCACCAGGCCAGTACTACGAGCAGTACTTC; CDR3: CASSPGQYYEQYF
D: -; length: 12; J: TRBJ2-1; size: medium-sized; V: TRBV28; DNA: TGTGCCAGCAGTCCCCACCCGGGTGAGCAGTTCTTC; CDR3: CASSPHPGEQFF
D: TRBD2; length: 14; J: TRBJ2-1; size: -; V: TRBV5-1; DNA: TGCGCCAGCGGACTAGCGGGCTATAACAATGAGCAGTTCTTC; CDR3: CASGLAGYNNEQFF
D: -; length: 16; J: TRBJ1-2; size: -; V: TRBV18; DNA: TGTGCCAGCTCACCAAATGCAGGAGGGCGCCGGGATGGCTACACCTTC; CDR3: CASSPNAGGRRDGYTF
D: TRBD1; length: 16; J: TRBJ1-2; size: -; V: TRBV7-8; DNA: TGTGCCAGCAGCTTATACAGGACAGGGGAAAACTATGGCTACACCTTC; CDR3: CASSLYRTGENYGYTF
D: TRBD1; length: 15; J: TRBJ2-1; size: few; V: TRBV19; DNA: TGTGCCAGTAGTCGGGACAGGGGATCTACGAATGAGCAGTTCTTC; CDR3: CASSRDRGSTNEQFF
D: TRBD1; length: 16; J: TRBJ2-2; size: -; V: TRBV20-1; DNA: TGCAGTGCTAGTCCCCCGGGACAGGGGGCAAGCGGGGAGCTGTTTTTT; CDR3: CSASPPGQGASGELFF
D: TRBD1; length: 16; J: TRBJ2-1; size: -; V: TRBV24-1; DNA: TGTGCCACCAGTGGAACACAGGGGGCTGGCTACAATGAGCAGTTCTTC; CDR3: CATSGTQGAGYNEQFF
D: -; length: 10; J: TRBJ2-7; size: few; V: TRBV2; DNA: TGTGCCAGCAGATCCTACGAGCAGTACTTC; CDR3: CASRSYEQYF
D: -; length: 13; J: TRBJ1-2; size: -; V: TRBV18; DNA: TGTGCCAGCTCACCAGAGCTTAGCTATGGCTACACCTTC; CDR3: CASSPELSYGYTF
D: -; length: 12; J: TRBJ1-2; size: few; V: TRBV24-1; DNA: TGTGCCACCAGTGACCCCCTCTATGGCTACACCTTC; CDR3: CATSDPLYGYTF
D: TRBD1; length: 15; J: TRBJ2-3; size: -; V: TRBV7-3; DNA: TGTGCCAGCAGCTCAGGGGACAGGAGGACGGGTACGCAGTATTTT; CDR3: CASSSGDRRTGTQYF
D: -; length: 14; J: TRBJ1-1; size: -; V: TRBV12-3/TRBV12-4; DNA: TGTGCCAGCAGTTTATTCGGCTCCAACACTGAAGCTTTCTTT; CDR3: CASSLFGSNTEAFF
D: -; length: 15; J: TRBJ2-7; size: -; V: TRBV4-1; DNA: TGCACCAGCAGCCAAGATGTCCAGAACCCCTACGAGCAGTACTTC; CDR3: CTSSQDVQNPYEQYF
D: TRBD1; length: 19; J: TRBJ1-4; size: once; V: TRBV9; DNA: TGTGCCAGCAGCGCAAATCTTGGGACAGGGGGCTCGACTAATGAAAAACTGTTTTTT; CDR3: CASSANLGTGGSTNEKLFF
D: -; length: 13; J: TRBJ1-1; size: few; V: TRBV6-1; DNA: TGTGCCAGCAGCGTTGACCAGAATTTTGAAGCTTTCTTT; CDR3: CASSVDQNFEAFF
D: TRBD1; length: 12; J: TRBJ2-1; size: medium-sized; V: TRBV29-1; DNA: TGCAGCGTCAGACAGGGTGGGAATGAGCAGTTCTTC; CDR3: CSVRQGGNEQFF
D: -; length: 13; J: TRBJ2-7; size: -; V: TRBV10-2; DNA: TGCGCCAGCCGACTAGGGGCGCGTTCCGAGCAGTACTTC; CDR3: CASRLGARSEQYF
D: -; length: 13; J: TRBJ2-7; size: once; V: TRBV5-8; DNA: TGTGCCAGCAGCTTGAGCGACCTATACGAGCAGTACTTC; CDR3: CASSLSDLYEQYF
D: TRBD2; length: 15; J: TRBJ2-3; size: few; V: TRBV20-1; DNA: TGCAGTGCTAGACGGATAGCGGGAGGGGGAGAAACGCAGTATTTT; CDR3: CSARRIAGGGETQYF
D: -; length: 14; J: TRBJ1-3; size: -; V: TRBV6-1; DNA: TGTGCCAGCACCCCGGACAGCTCTGGAAACACCATATATTTT; CDR3: CASTPDSSGNTIYF
D: -; length: 15; J: TRBJ2-7; size: -; V: TRBV5-1; DNA: TGCGCCAGCAGCTCCGGGCTCCTGGGCCCCTACGAGCAGTACTTC; CDR3: CASSSGLLGPYEQYF
D: -; length: 19; J: TRBJ1-5; size: -; V: TRBV11-2; DNA: TGTGCCAGCAGCTTAGGCGAGGGGGACCCGGGCCGGAGCAATCAGCCCCAGCATTTT; CDR3: CASSLGEGDPGRSNQPQHF
D: -; length: 12; J: TRBJ1-2; size: -; V: TRBV7-3; DNA: TGTGCCAGCAATCCAGGGTTCGATGGCTACACCTTC; CDR3: CASNPGFDGYTF
D: TRBD1; length: 15; J: TRBJ1-1; size: -; V: TRBV5-1; DNA: TGCGCCAGCAGCTTGGTGCGTCAGGGGGGCACTGAAGCTTTCTTT; CDR3: CASSLVRQGGTEAFF
D: -; length: 16; J: TRBJ1-4; size: -; V: TRBV5-4; DNA: TGTGCCAGCAGCTTGGACGGAGCCGCAACTAATGAAAAACTGTTTTTT; CDR3: CASSLDGAATNEKLFF
D: TRBD1; length: 17; J: TRBJ2-3; size: -; V: TRBV9; DNA: TGTGCCAGCAGCGCCGGAACCAGGGGGCGTCCGAGGGATACGCAGTATTTT; CDR3: CASSAGTRGRPRDTQYF
D: TRBD1; length: 13; J: TRBJ1-4; size: few; V: TRBV12-5; DNA: TGTGCTAGTGGGAGGGACAGTAATGAAAAACTGTTTTTT; CDR3: CASGRDSNEKLFF
D: -; length: 13; J: TRBJ2-2; size: -; V: TRBV12-5; DNA: TGTGCTAGTGGTTTGGGGGACCTCGGGGAGCTGTTTTTT; CDR3: CASGLGDLGELFF
D: TRBD2; length: 20; J: TRBJ2-7; size: -; V: TRBV6-2/TRBV6-3; DNA: TGTGCCAGCAGTTACCCACGGCAGCTTGGAAGACTAGCGGGAGGAAGGGAGCAGTACTTC; CDR3: CASSYPRQLGRLAGGREQYF
D: TRBD2; length: 14; J: TRBJ2-3; size: once; V: TRBV20-1; DNA: TGCAGTGCTACTCCGGGACTAACTCAGGATACGCAGTATTTT; CDR3: CSATPGLTQDTQYF
D: -; length: 12; J: TRBJ2-5; size: -; V: TRBV30; DNA: TGTGCCTGGAAACAGAATCAAGAGACCCAGTACTTC; CDR3: CAWKQNQETQYF
D: -; length: 11; J: TRBJ2-1; size: -; V: TRBV18; DNA: TGTGCCAGCTCACCTGGGGGCGAGCAGTTCTTC; CDR3: CASSPGGEQFF
D: TRBD1; length: 13; J: TRBJ1-6; size: -; V: TRBV28; DNA: TGTGCCAGCCAGGGACAGCTAAATTCACCCCTCCACTTT; CDR3: CASQGQLNSPLHF
D: TRBD1; length: 15; J: TRBJ2-1; size: -; V: TRBV12-3/TRBV12-4; DNA: TGTGCCAGCAGTTTGGACAGGTTCCTCTACAATGAGCAGTTCTTC; CDR3: CASSLDRFLYNEQFF
D: -; length: 15; J: TRBJ1-6; size: few; V: TRBV28; DNA: TGTGCCAGCAGCCTCACAGGGTACGAAGATTCACCCCTCCACTTT; CDR3: CASSLTGYEDSPLHF
D: TRBD2; length: 14; J: TRBJ2-7; size: few; V: TRBV11-2; DNA: TGTGCCAGCAGCAAAGAGGGACTAGCCTACGAGCAGTACTTC; CDR3: CASSKEGLAYEQYF
D: TRBD1; length: 15; J: TRBJ1-2; size: few; V: TRBV6-1; DNA: TGTGCCAGCAGTTCCGGGACAGGGGGCGCGGGTGGCTACACCTTC; CDR3: CASSSGTGGAGGYTF
D: -; length: 15; J: TRBJ2-2; size: -; V: TRBV20-1; DNA: TGCAGTGCTAGAGCATCAGCAACGAACACCGGGGAGCTGTTTTTT; CDR3: CSARASATNTGELFF
D: TRBD1; length: 15; J: TRBJ1-5; size: medium-sized; V: TRBV6-1; DNA: TGTGCCAGCAGTGGCGGGACAGAAAATAATCAGCCCCAGCATTTT; CDR3: CASSGGTENNQPQHF
D: TRBD1; length: 14; J: TRBJ1-2; size: -; V: TRBV30; DNA: TGTGCCTGGATGTGGACAGGGGGCGCGGGAGGCTACACCTTC; CDR3: CAWMWTGGAGGYTF
D: -; length: 13; J: TRBJ2-7; size: -; V: TRBV2; DNA: TGTGCCAGCAGTGTTGGTGGAGGGACGGAGCAGTACTTC; CDR3: CASSVGGGTEQYF
D: -; length: 14; J: TRBJ2-2; size: -; V: TRBV11-2; DNA: TGTGCCAGCAGCTTAGGACAGAACACCGGGGAGCTGTTTTTT; CDR3: CASSLGQNTGELFF
D: TRBD2; length: 15; J: TRBJ2-1; size: medium-sized; V: TRBV19; DNA: TGTGCCAGTAGTATAATACGGGACTACCACGATGAGCAGTTCTTC; CDR3: CASSIIRDYHDEQFF
D: TRBD1; length: 16; J: TRBJ2-5; size: few; V: TRBV20-1; DNA: TGCAGTGCCGGACTGACAGGGGACCGATACCAAGAGACCCAGTACTTC; CDR3: CSAGLTGDRYQETQYF
D: -; length: 15; J: TRBJ1-6; size: -; V: TRBV25-1; DNA: TGTGCCAGCAGTCTCGAGGGTCCCTATAATTCACCCCTCCACTTT; CDR3: CASSLEGPYNSPLHF
D: TRBD2; length: 15; J: TRBJ2-1; size: few; V: TRBV20-1; DNA: TGCAGTGCTAGAGATCGGTCGGGGGGATGGAATGAGCAGTTCTTC; CDR3: CSARDRSGGWNEQFF
D: TRBD1; length: 12; J: TRBJ2-7; size: -; V: TRBV3-1; DNA: TGTGCCAGCAGACAGGGGACCTACGAGCAGTACTTC; CDR3: CASRQGTYEQYF
D: -; length: 14; J: TRBJ1-1; size: medium-sized; V: TRBV7-9; DNA: TGTGCCAGCAGCTTAGGGGGTGGAAACACTGAAGCTTTCTTT; CDR3: CASSLGGGNTEAFF